This T cell receptor beta chain emerged from a study of blood T cell repertoires in COVID-19. Only in-frame clones appear in the TCRdb table, and some are missing; sequencing was by immunoSEQ multiplex PCR. Of under 300,000 clones in the sample, approximately 88% were seen once. This CDR3 has 17 residues. J lost 3 bases, V lost 7 bases, and 13 bases had no gene match. CDR1 is LNHDA, CDR2 SQIVND, per germline (reference sequence). One Seattle source followed patients from active infection through their disease course. This receptor was obtained from a human donor with COVID-19, enrolled during active disease. The donor label of this sample is uncertain. Sequenced: peripheral blood. This sequence joins TRBV19 and TRBJ2-3, with 10 bases matching TRBD2. Here the CDR3 reads CASIAPQPSGRTDTQYF. The CDR3 coding sequence is TGTGCCAGTATCGCTCCGCAGCCTAGCGGGAGAACAGATACGCAGTATTTT. The full variable domain, rest sourced from reference TRBV19 and TRBJ2-3, is DGGITQSPKYLFRKEGQNVTLSCEQNLNHDAMYWYRQDPGQGLRLIYYSQIVNDFQKGDIAEGYSVSREKKESFPLTVTSAQKNPTAFYLCASIAPQPSGRTDTQYFGPGTRLTVL.